The entry below gives a single TCR beta chain sequence along with its context. Measured with immunoSEQ multiplex PCR; TCRdb has only the in-frame clones, and not every one. The sample includes 130,000 or so clones, roughly 89% of them seen just once. These data come from a study of control samples from healthy donors and cancer patients. V lost 4 bases to trimming and J lost 6 bases, with 10 bases between them. The CDR3 runs 13 residues. Germline loops: CDR1 SGHKS, CDR2 YYEKEE (reference sequence). The receptor's source is a man between 18 and 35 years old in good health. Source material: blood. This chain joins TRBV5-5 and TRBJ2-2, with unresolved D. The CDR3 region is CASSGSISGELFF. The DNA of the CDR3 is TGTGCCAGCAGCGGTAGTATTTCCGGGGAGCTGTTTTTT.